Listed here are 9 T cell receptor beta chains from one sample, sequenced in a study of cytomegalovirus exposure and HLA in healthy donors. The PCR used 60 Vbeta and 13 Jbeta primers. Profiling relied on immunoSEQ multiplex PCR, and the TCRdb table lists in-frame clones only, not all of them. This sample has nearly 110,000 clones, with about 72% found just once. The specimen sequenced was PBMCs. The receptor source for this set is a man younger than 35 in good health and CMV-seronegative.

This rearrangement joins TRBV4-3 to TRBJ2-2, with 11 bases that match TRBD2. Germline loops: CDR1 LGHNA, CDR2 YSLEER. V lost 1 base, J lost 4 bases, and 2 bases stayed unmatched. This CDR3 comprises 16 residues. CDR3 residues: CASSQGLAGPTGELFF. CDR3 DNA sequence: TGCGCCAGCAGCCAAGGACTAGCGGGGCCCACCGGGGAGCTGTTTTTT.

This chain links TRBV2 with TRBJ2-7; possible D gene TRBD1, 6 bases. V was cut by 6 bases and J by 3 bases, with 21 bases left in between. CDR1 is SNHLY and CDR2 is FYNNEI in the germline V gene. The CDR3 sequence is 16 residues long. CDR3 in amino acids: CASSPQRAGASYEQYF. The CDR3 DNA is TGTGCCAGCAGCCCACAGCGCGCAGGGGCTAGCTACGAGCAGTACTTC.

The chain links TRBV4-2 to TRBJ2-1, with 7 nucleotides matching TRBD2. Germline lookup yields CDR1 LGHNA and CDR2 YNFKEQ. J was trimmed by 8 bases and V by 4 bases; bases with no gene match: 17. The CDR3 sequence is 17 residues long. CDR3 sequence: CASSPRPPGRGVHEQFF. Here the CDR3 DNA reads TGTGCCAGCAGCCCCCGACCCCCGGGTCGGGGGGTCCATGAGCAGTTCTTC.

The chain has TRBV7-8 and TRBJ2-7; 7 positions agree with TRBD1. Per the germline V gene, CDR1 is SGHVS and CDR2 is FQNEAQ. CDR3 length: 14 amino acids. J lost 1 base, V lost 5 bases, and 5 bases had no gene match. The chain's CDR3 is CASSDRQGSYEQYF. The CDR3 coding sequence is TGTGCCAGCAGCGATCGACAGGGATCCTACGAGCAGTACTTC.

The chain carries TRBV6-1 and TRBJ2-6, with D tentatively TRBD1 (5 bases). V dropped 3 bases and J dropped 0 bases, with 9 bases sitting between them. Germline-derived CDR1 and CDR2 are MNHNS and SASEGT. The CDR3 loop spans 16 amino acids. The CDR3 coding sequence is TGTGCCAGCAGTGATGGACACCTCTCTGGGGCCAACGTCCTGACTTTC. It is translated as CASSDGHLSGANVLTF.

The chain uses TRBV6-6 and TRBJ2-7, with D perhaps TRBD2 (6 bases). Trimming took off 10 bases at V and 3 bases at J, with 16 bases between the two ends. The CDR3 extends over 13 amino acids. Germline V gene sequence: CDR1 MNHNY, CDR2 SVGAGI (reference sequence). The CDR3 protein is CATLSGDGYEQYF. The CDR3 nucleotides read TGTGCCACCCTCTCGGGGGACGGCTACGAGCAGTACTTC.

This rearrangement joins TRBV5-1 to TRBJ2-3, with TRBD1 matching over 10 bases. Germline trimming cut 4 bases from V and 9 bases from J; bases unmatched to any gene: 17. The germline CDR1 and CDR2 sequences are SGHRS and YFSETQ. This CDR3 region has 17 residues. The CDR3 DNA is TGCGCCAGCAGCCTCGGCGGGGGACAGGGGTTGAGGGGGACGCAGTATTTT. It is translated as CASSLGGGQGLRGTQYF.

The CDR3 loop is CASSRPDRINTEAFF. The DNA for the CDR3 is TGTGCCAGCAGCAGACCGGACAGGATTAACACTGAAGCTTTCTTT. This sequence joins TRBV7-2 and TRBJ1-1; 7 nucleotides align to TRBD1. V lost 5 bases and J lost 2; bases outside the gene matches: 8. Germline V gives CDR1 SGHTA, CDR2 FQGNSA. The CDR3 runs to 15 residues.

The chain links TRBV6-5 to TRBJ1-5; no clear D. Germline CDR1 and CDR2: MNHEY and SVGAGI. This CDR3 has 14 amino acids. Trimming took 6 bases from V and 5 from J, leaving 14 bases between them. The CDR3, as DNA: TGTGCCAGCAGCCCCGTTAGCCCCCATCAGCCCCAGCATTTT. Translating gives CASSPVSPHQPQHF.